One sample yielded the 8 T cell receptor beta chains listed below, sequenced in a study of CD8 T cells in Susac syndrome. Random hexamers were used to reverse transcribe an amount of about 0.45 to 1 ug RNA. TCRdb reprocessed the immunoSEQ multiplex PCR reads with MiXCR, giving one entry per CDR3 protein. The sample gives approximately 300,000 distinct CDR3 sequences, approximately 85% of which show up once; 0.21% is in the top ten. Sequencing input: CD8+ T cells from PBMCs. All receptors come from a human donor with multiple sclerosis.

This chain uses TRBV11-1 with TRBJ2-1; 7 positions match TRBD2. The CDR3 is made up of 15 amino acids. V was clipped by 4 bases and J by 7 bases; unmatched bases: 10. Germline CDR1 and CDR2: SGHAT and FQDESV (reference sequence). The CDR3 bases are TGTGCCAGCAGCTGGACTTCGGGAGGTACGAATGAGCAGTTCTTC. As protein: CASSWTSGGTNEQFF. The complete variable domain, with remaining parts taken from reference TRBV11-1 and TRBJ2-1, reads EAEVAQSPRYKITEKSQAVAFWCDPISGHATLYWYRQILGQGPELLVQFQDESVVDDSQLPKDRFSAERLKGVDSTLKIQPAELGDSAMYLCASSWTSGGTNEQFFGPGTRLTVL.

The rearrangement links TRBV7-9 to TRBJ2-7; 9 nucleotides match TRBD1. The CDR3 contains 16 residues. Germline V gene data show CDR1 as SEHNR and CDR2 as FQNEAQ (reference sequence). The ends lost 5 bases at V and 3 bases at J; junction bases unmatched: 11. The chain's CDR3 is CASSVKAGTGLYEQYF. The CDR3 nucleotides read TGTGCCAGCAGCGTAAAGGCCGGGACAGGGCTCTACGAGCAGTACTTC.

The genes are TRBV5-6 and TRBJ2-2; D not certain. Trimming cost V 4 bases and J 1 base, with 8 bases left between them. The germline V gene has CDR1 SGHDT and CDR2 YYEEEE. The CDR3 extends over 14 amino acids. CDR3 loop: CASSSLLNTGELFF. CDR3 sequence (DNA): TGTGCCAGCAGCAGTCTTCTGAACACCGGGGAGCTGTTTTTT.

This clonotype was seen just once. The chain is built from TRBV7-2 and TRBJ2-3; 11 nucleotides line up with TRBD2. The CDR3 totals 18 residues. With 7 bases clipped from V and 1 base from J, the junction kept 13 bases outside the gene matches. Germline CDR1 is SGHTA and CDR2 is FQGNSA. The CDR3 protein is CASTEVAGGIQGTDTQYF. In DNA, the CDR3 is TGTGCCAGCACCGAGGTAGCGGGAGGGATCCAAGGCACAGATACGCAGTATTTT.

The V call is TRBV4-2, the J call TRBJ1-1, with TRBD1 matching over 10 bases. V shed 4 bases and J 5 bases; nucleotides not matched to a gene: 1. This CDR3 is 13 amino acids long. Looked up from germline, CDR1 is LGHNA and CDR2 is YNFKEQ. CDR3 sequence: CASSRQGATEAFF. CDR3 in DNA: TGTGCCAGCAGCCGACAGGGGGCAACTGAAGCTTTCTTT.

This clonotype was counted only a few times. The V and J genes are TRBV6-1 and TRBJ2-1; D is tentatively TRBD1 or TRBD2 (6 bases each). Per the germline V gene, CDR1 is MNHNS and CDR2 is SASEGT. V dropped 5 bases and J dropped 7 bases, with 21 bases sitting between them. The CDR3 spans 16 residues. The CDR3 nucleotides are TGTGCCAGCAGTAGGAGGGGGACGGGAGTGGGAAATGAGCAGTTCTTC. It yields the protein CASSRRGTGVGNEQFF.

The V and J genes are TRBV24-1 and TRBJ2-1, with TRBD2 matching 10 bases. Germline V lookup: CDR1 KGHDR, CDR2 SFDVKD. The CDR3 runs to 14 residues. J gave up 5 bases and V 4 bases, and 1 base lay outside the gene matches. The CDR3 DNA follows: TGTGCCACCAGTGAAGCGGGAGGGGACAATGAGCAGTTCTTC. This sequence encodes CATSEAGGDNEQFF.

The chain has TRBV9 and TRBJ1-1, with TRBD1 as a possible D gene (6 bases). Germline V lookup: CDR1 SGDLS, CDR2 YYNGEE. This CDR3 region has 15 residues. The V end lost 2 bases, the J end lost 1 base, and 12 bases lay between the germline ends. CDR3 nucleotide sequence: TGTGCCAGCAGCGTTGGAGTGACAGGGAACACTGAAGCTTTCTTT. It encodes CASSVGVTGNTEAFF.